This TCR beta chain is from a study of control samples from healthy donors and cancer patients (dated by TCRdb to 2018 to 2020). Preparation of the library involved the immunoSEQ multiplex PCR assay. Here the immuneACCESS table is served through TCRdb, limited to in-frame sequences with V and J called. Missing clones are a known gap in these copies; in checked studies unresolved V genes cover under half, and the rest lacks a known reason. Recorded for this sample are roughly 120,000 clones; under 95% of them occurred a single time. Clones ranked in the top ten supply more than 1.5% of the sample. The CDR3 spans 14 residues, from the cysteine through the phenylalanine. Of all the DNA, just the CDR3 is kept, 42 bases in frame from base 1. V drops 6 bases and J drops 3 bases, leaving 12 bases in between. CDR1 SNHLY and CDR2 FYNNEI were looked up in the germline V gene. With respect to this clone: Its binding antigen is unknown. Nothing much larger sits one base from this clone, and base qualities are not available.

The V and J segments used are TRBV2 and TRBJ1-5; the best D guess is TRBD1, with 6 bases matching. Sequenced: PBMCs. The receptor's source is a man in his fifties with head and neck cancer. CDR3 loop: CASRRGGANQPQHF. The DNA sequence is as follows: TGTGCCAGCAGGCGGGGGGGGGCCAATCAGCCCCAGCATTTT.